This TCR beta chain was identified in a study of siplizumab effects on memory and regulatory T cells (dated by TCRdb to between 2017 and 2020). Turning to the overall study: The effect of the anti-CD2 antibody siplizumab on alloreactive T-cell subsets was examined in allogeneic mixed lymphocyte reactions constructed from human PBMCs. What the study reported, not specific to this receptor: Sequences below about 10^-5 frequency were poorly captured, so only a minor fraction of alloreactive clones could be mapped to unstimulated subsets. Compared with memory T cells, unstimulated naive T cells appeared more diverse, and naive cells seemed to make a substantial contribution to the alloresponse. Among mappable alloreactive CD4+ clones, an average Treg-derived fraction of roughly 71% was observed with siplizumab, compared with 25% to 30% in control reactions. For roughly 75-96% of proliferating CD4+ or CD8+ clones, no naive or memory phenotype could be assigned. The suppressive function of proliferating Tregs from siplizumab cultures was not functionally confirmed. The cumulative frequency of alloreactive sequences that could be traced back to unstimulated CD4+ memory T cells was significantly reduced by siplizumab.

V ends up 5 bases short and J 5 bases short, with an unmatched junction base count of 9. Based on the germline V gene, the CDR1 and CDR2 sequences are LGHNA and YNFKEQ. The CDR3 covers 14 residues, taking in both the cysteine and the phenylalanine. The only DNA kept is the CDR3, 42 bases in frame from the first base. With regard to this clone: No antigen is known for it. No per-base quality is available; no much larger clone lies one base away.

Sorted unstimulated T cells and proliferating T cells recovered from mixed lymphocyte reactions were subjected to TCRbeta CDR3 sequencing. Fresh whole blood from roughly nine HLA-typed healthy donors was used as the source from which PBMCs were isolated. Receptor libraries were prepared by the immunoSEQ multiplex PCR assay. The deep sequencing platform assayed roughly 10^5 TCR templates per sample. Genomic DNA extracted from sorted T cells was used for TCRbeta CDR3 sequencing. Per the source publication's procedure: The R programming language was used for clonal analysis of TCRbeta CDR3 data. Alloreactive CD4+ and CD8+ clones were identified by comparing unstimulated samples to CFSE-low samples taken after the reaction. By matching sequences to the repertoires of sorted unstimulated Treg and non-Treg cells, each alloreactive CD4+ clone was assigned a regulatory or non-regulatory origin. This immuneACCESS table, as held by TCRdb, lists in-frame sequences with V and J called but not all clones. Of the missing ones, under half trace to an unresolved V gene in checked studies; the others have no known cause. The V and J calls and clone size come from that table; D and trimming were worked out from the DNA. Present in this sample are 70,000 to 100,000 clones, approximately 93% of which were seen just once. Approximately 7.1% of the sample is held by the ten biggest clonotypes.

The chain is assembled from TRBV4-2 and TRBJ2-7, and 7 bases in between align with TRBD1. The TCR comes from a human donor in good health. The sample comprised CD8+ T cells sorted from blood. The nucleotide sequence reads TGTGCCAGCAGCTTAAGAGACAGGGATAACGAGCAGTACTTC. This yields the protein CASSLRDRDNEQYF.